This TCR beta chain is from a study of cytomegalovirus exposure and HLA in healthy donors. The primer mix had 60 Vbeta and 13 Jbeta primers. Sequencing used immunoSEQ multiplex PCR; TCRdb keeps in-frame clones, though not all of them. The sample consists of around 140,000 clones, roughly 79% of them appearing once. Germline CDR1 and CDR2: MNHEY and SVGAGI. The V gene lost 2 bases and the J gene lost 4 bases, with 11 bases spanning the gap. The CDR3 contains 14 residues. Sequencing was done on a sample of PBMCs. The source is a male donor in good health and CMV-seronegative. The chain links TRBV6-5 to TRBJ2-5; D uncertain. The CDR3 protein is CASSYGLITETQYF. In nucleotides, the CDR3 is TGTGCCAGCAGTTACGGGCTGATAACAGAGACCCAGTACTTC.